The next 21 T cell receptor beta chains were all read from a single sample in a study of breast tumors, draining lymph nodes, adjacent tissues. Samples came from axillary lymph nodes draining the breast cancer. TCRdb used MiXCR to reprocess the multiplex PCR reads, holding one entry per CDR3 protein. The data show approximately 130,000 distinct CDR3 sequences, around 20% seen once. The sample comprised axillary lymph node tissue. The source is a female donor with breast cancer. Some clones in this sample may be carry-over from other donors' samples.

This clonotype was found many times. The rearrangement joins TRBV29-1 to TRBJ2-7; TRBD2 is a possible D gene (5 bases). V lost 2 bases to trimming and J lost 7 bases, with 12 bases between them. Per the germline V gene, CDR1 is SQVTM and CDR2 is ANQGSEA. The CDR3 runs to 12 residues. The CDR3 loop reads CSVESRGGEQYF. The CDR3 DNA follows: TGCAGCGTTGAAAGCCGTGGCGGGGAGCAGTACTTC.

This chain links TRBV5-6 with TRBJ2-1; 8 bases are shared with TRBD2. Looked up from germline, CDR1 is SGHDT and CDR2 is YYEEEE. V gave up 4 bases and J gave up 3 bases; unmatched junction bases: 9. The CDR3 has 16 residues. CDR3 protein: CASSTGGTGNYNEQFF. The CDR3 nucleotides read TGTGCCAGCAGCACGGGGGGGACTGGAAACTACAATGAGCAGTTCTTC.

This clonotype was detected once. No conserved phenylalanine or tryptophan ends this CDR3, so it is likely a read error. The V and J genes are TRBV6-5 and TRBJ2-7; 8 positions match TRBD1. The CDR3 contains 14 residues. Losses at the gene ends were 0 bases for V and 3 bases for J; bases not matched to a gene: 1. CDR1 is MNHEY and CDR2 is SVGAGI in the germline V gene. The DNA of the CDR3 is TGTGCCAGCAGTTACTCAGGACAGGGCTACGAGCAGTACCTC. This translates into CASSYSGQGYEQYL.

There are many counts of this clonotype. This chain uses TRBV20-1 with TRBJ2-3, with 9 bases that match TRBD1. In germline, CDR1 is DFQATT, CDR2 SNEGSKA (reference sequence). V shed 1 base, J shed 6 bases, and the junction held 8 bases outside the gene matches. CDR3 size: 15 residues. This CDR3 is CSARAFTGGGDTQYF. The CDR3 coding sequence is TGCAGTGCTAGAGCTTTCACAGGGGGCGGGGATACGCAGTATTTT.

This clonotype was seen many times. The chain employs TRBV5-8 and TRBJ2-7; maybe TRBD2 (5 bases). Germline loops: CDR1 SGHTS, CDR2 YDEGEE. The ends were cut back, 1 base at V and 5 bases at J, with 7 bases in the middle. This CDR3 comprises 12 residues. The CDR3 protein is CASSLTGNEQYF. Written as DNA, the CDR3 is TGTGCCAGCAGCTTGACGGGAAACGAGCAGTACTTC. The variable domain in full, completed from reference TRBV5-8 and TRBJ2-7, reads EAGVTQSPTHLIKTRGQQATLRCSPISGHTSVYWYQQALGLGLQFLLWYDEGEERNRGNFPPRFSGRQFPNYSSELNVNALELEDSALYLCASSLTGNEQYFGPGTRLTVT.

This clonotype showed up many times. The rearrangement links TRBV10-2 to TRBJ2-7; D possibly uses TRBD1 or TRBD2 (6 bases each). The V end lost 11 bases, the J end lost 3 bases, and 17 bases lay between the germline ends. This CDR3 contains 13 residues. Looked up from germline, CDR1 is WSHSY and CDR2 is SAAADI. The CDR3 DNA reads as TGCGCCGGGGGTAAGGGGGAGGTCTACGAGCAGTACTTC. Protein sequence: CAGGKGEVYEQYF.

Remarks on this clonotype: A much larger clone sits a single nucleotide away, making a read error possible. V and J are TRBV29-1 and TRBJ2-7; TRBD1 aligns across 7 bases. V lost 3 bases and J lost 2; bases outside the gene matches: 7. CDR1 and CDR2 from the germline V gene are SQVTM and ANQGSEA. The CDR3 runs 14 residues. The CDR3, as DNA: TGCAGCGTTGATGATAAGGACAGGACCTACGAGCAGTACTTC. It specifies CSVDDKDRTYEQYF.

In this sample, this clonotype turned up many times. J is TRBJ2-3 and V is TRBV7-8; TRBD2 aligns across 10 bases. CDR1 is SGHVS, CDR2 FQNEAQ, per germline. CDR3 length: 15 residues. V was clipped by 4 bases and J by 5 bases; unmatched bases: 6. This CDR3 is CASSWLAGEGDTQYF. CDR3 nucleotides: TGTGCCAGCAGCTGGCTAGCGGGAGAAGGAGATACGCAGTATTTT.

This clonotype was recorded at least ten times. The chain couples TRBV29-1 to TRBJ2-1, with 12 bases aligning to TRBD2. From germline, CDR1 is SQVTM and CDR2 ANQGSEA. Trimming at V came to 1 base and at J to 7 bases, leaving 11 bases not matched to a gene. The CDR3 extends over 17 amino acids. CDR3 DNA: TGCAGCGTTGAAGGACGACTAGCGGGAGTCAGTTTAAATGAGCAGTTCTTC. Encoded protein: CSVEGRLAGVSLNEQFF.

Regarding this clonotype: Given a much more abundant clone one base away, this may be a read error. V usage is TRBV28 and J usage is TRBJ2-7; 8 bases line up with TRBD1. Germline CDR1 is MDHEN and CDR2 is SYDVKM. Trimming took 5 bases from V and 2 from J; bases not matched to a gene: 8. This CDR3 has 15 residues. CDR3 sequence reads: CASSPSGTGAYEQYF. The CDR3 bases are TGTGCCAGCAGTCCGTCCGGGACAGGAGCCTACGAGCAGTACTTC.

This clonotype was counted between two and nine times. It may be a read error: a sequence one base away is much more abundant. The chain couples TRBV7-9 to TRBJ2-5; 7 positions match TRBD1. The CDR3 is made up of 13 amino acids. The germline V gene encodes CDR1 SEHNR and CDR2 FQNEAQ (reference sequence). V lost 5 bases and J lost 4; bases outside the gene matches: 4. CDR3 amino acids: CASSPTGAETQYF. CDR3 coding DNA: TGTGCCAGCAGCCCCACAGGGGCAGAGACCCAGTACTTC.

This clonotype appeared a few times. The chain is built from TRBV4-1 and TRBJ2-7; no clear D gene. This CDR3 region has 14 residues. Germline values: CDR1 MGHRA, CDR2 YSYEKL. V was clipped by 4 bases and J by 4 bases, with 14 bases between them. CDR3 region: CASSPTSDGYEQYF. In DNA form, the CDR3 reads TGCGCCAGCAGCCCGACTTCCGATGGGTACGAGCAGTACTTC.

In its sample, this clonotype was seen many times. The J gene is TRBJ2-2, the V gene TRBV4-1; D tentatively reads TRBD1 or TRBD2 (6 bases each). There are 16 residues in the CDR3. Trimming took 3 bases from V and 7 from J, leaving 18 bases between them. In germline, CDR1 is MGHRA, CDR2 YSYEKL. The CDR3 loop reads CASSQEGVGLGGELFF. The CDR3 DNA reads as TGCGCCAGCAGCCAGGAGGGGGTAGGGCTTGGCGGGGAGCTGTTTTTT.

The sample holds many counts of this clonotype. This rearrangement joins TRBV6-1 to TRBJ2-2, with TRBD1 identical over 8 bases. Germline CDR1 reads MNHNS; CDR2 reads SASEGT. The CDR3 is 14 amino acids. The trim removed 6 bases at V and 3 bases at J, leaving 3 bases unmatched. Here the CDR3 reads CASRATGDTGELFF. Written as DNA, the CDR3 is TGTGCCAGCAGAGCGACAGGGGACACCGGGGAGCTGTTTTTT.

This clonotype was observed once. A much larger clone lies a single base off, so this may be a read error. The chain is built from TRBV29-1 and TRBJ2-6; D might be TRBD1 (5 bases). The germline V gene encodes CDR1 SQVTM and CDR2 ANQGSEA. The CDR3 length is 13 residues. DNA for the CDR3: TGCAGCGTTTTAGGGGCTGGGGCCGACGTCCTGACTTTC. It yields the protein CSVLGAGADVLTF.

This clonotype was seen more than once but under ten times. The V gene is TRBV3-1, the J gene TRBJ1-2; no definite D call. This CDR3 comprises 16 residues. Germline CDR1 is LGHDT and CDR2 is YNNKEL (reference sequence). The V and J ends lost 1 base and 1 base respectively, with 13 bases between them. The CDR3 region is CASSQVRTKFNYGYTF. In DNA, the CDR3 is TGTGCCAGCAGCCAAGTAAGGACGAAATTTAACTATGGCTACACCTTC.

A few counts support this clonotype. CDR3 nucleotide sequence: TGTGCCAGCAGTTTATTGCTTAGCCTCCGAACCCTCCCTCTACTACGCTCTGGAAACACCATATATTTT. Amino acids: CASSLLLSLRTLPLLRSGNTIYF. This rearrangement joins TRBV28 to TRBJ1-3; D is unclear. The CDR3 spans 23 residues. Trimming took off 1 base at V and 0 bases at J, with 31 bases between the two ends. CDR1 and CDR2 (germline): MDHEN, SYDVKM.

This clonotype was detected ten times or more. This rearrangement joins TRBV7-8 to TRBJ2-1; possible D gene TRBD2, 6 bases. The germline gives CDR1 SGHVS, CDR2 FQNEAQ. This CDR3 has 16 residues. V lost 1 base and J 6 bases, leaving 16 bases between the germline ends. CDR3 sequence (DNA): TGTGCCAGCAGCTTAGAGCCCGCACTAGCCGGCAATGAGCAGTTCTTC. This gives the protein CASSLEPALAGNEQFF.

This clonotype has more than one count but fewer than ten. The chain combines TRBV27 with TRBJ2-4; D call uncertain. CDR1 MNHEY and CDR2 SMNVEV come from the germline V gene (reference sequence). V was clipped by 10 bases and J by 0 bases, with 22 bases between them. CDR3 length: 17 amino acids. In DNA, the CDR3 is TGTGCCATTAAACAGCGTCCTCCGGTGCGAGCCAAAAACATTCAGTACTTC. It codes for CAIKQRPPVRAKNIQYF.

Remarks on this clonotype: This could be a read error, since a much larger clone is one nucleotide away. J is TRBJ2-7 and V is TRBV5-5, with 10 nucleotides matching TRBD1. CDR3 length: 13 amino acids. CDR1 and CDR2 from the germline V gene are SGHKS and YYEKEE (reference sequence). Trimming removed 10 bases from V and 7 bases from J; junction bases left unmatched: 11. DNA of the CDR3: TGTGCCTGCACCACCCGGACAGGGGGGGAGCAGTACTTC. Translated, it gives CACTTRTGGEQYF.

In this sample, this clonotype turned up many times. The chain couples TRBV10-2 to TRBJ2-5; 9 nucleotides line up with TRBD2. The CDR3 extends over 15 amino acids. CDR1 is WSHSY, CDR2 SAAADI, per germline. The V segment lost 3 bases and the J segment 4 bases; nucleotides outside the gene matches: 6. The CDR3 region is CASSDPGRGGETQYF. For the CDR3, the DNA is TGCGCCAGCAGTGACCCGGGGCGGGGGGGAGAGACCCAGTACTTC.